The sequence of this T cell receptor (beta chain) was determined in a study of cytomegalovirus exposure and HLA in healthy donors (dated by TCRdb to the late 2010s). In terms of the full investigation: An earlier analysis of 587 of the donors reported more than 250 Gb of sequence data and around 110 million unique TCR beta sequences from about 200 million T cells. Roughly five DR-DQ haplotypes were handled as single units for association and clustering because linkage in the cohort was strong. All discovery cohort repertoires had been generated using a single sequencing platform. Around 320 gigabases of sequencing data and around 87 million unique TCR sequences were included in an early release covering about 700 HLA-typed donors. Both class I and class II loci were covered by HLA typing, at four-digit resolution. To decide whether each TCR beta V gene segment behaved as functional or pseudogenic, an earlier analysis of 587 of the donors relied on high-throughput TCR beta sequencing. In a later analysis, previously published TCR beta repertoires from 550 to 750 donors were re-analyzed and high-resolution HLA genotyping was added so that TCR occurrence patterns could be studied. The number of typed donors differed by locus: roughly 629-640 for A, B, C, DRB1 and DQB1; some 540 for DQA1; approximately 610 for DPA1; and about 450 for DPB1. A separate validation cohort of some 130 different subjects was used in addition to the approximately 640-subject first cohort. Using immunosequencing, the study profiled T cell repertoires from around 680 subjects and related those repertoires to cytomegalovirus serostatus. A later genetic analysis used genome-wide SNP genotypes for about 55% of the 666 donors, treating that subset as a discovery cohort. Rather than using new phenotypic data, the later analysis identified candidate immune exposures from TCR beta sequences and from how often those sequences occurred across donors. To predict cytomegalovirus infection status, the study combined high-throughput TCR immunosequencing, statistical association of individual TCRs with disease status, and machine learning. Of the 300 to 450 genotyped donors, about 80% fell in the genetic ancestry cluster associated with self-reported Caucasian donors. The study aimed to test whether signatures of past pathogen exposure could be identified by cataloging public T cell receptors. Among around 400 genotyped donors of the cohort, an average of approximately 250,000 unique TCR beta nucleotide sequences were sequenced per donor, roughly 18% of them non-productive. Donor age, sex, ethnicity and CMV serostatus were compiled together with the repertoire data.

Libraries were prepared through the immunoSEQ multiplex PCR assay. For the multiplex PCR, a mixture combining 60 forward primers for TCR Vbeta segments and 13 reverse primers for TCR Jbeta segments was used. Amplification of the CDR3 region of rearranged TCR beta genes was performed with a multiplex PCR assay on genomic DNA. On the Illumina HiSeq System, the amplified TCR beta libraries were sequenced as 87-base-pair reads. From the authors' description of their analysis: In a later analysis, some 80 million unique TCR beta chains were counted across the 500 to 850 repertoires, and around 11 million of these chains were shared by at least two donors. Raw reads were error-corrected and collapsed into unique sequences by a nearest-neighbor algorithm in which closely related sequences were merged to remove PCR and sequencing errors. To assign V, D and J gene segments, CDR3 sequences were aligned to IMGT reference sequences. For a sequence to be retained, at least a six-nucleotide match to both a V gene segment and a J gene segment was required. A rearrangement was called productive if the CDR3 had no stop codons and remained in frame with V and J, and every other rearrangement was called non-productive. Following IMGT convention, CDR3 was defined as the stretch from the second conserved V-encoded cysteine up to the conserved J-encoded phenylalanine. The earlier analysis of about 620 of the donors excluded sequences that lacked an unambiguous match to a single V gene segment. An earlier analysis of 500 to 700 of the donors classified V segments as functional when productive rearrangements were above 56.7% and as segregating when the standard deviation between donors was above 5%. A statistical classification framework was built for diagnosing cytomegalovirus status from the catalog of TCR beta chain sequences. V and J gene assignment, in a later analysis, came from comparing TCR nucleotide sequences with IMGT/GENE-DB human TR gene sequences. A later analysis assigned CDR3 sequences and most-parsimonious VDJ recombination scenarios with the TCRdist pipeline. In a later analysis, each TCR beta chain was defined by its CDR3 amino acid sequence together with its V-gene family, and reads without a unique V-gene family were excluded. A later analysis removed several hundred highly shared, low-generation-probability nucleotide sequences to deal with suspected cross-contamination and a sequencing artifact. In a later analysis, a clonal expansion index for each public chain was calculated from normalized within-repertoire ranks of inferred template counts. In a later analysis, generation probabilities were computed using a VDJ recombination model fitted to out-of-frame rearrangements, and the results were checked against IGoR. In a later analysis, TCR-TCR, TCR-HLA and TCR-CMV co-occurrence was scored with hypergeometric tests, and a repertoire-size bias correction was applied to TCR pairs. A later analysis estimated false discovery rates by permuting HLA or CMV assignments 20 times. A later analysis grouped co-occurring TCRs with DBSCAN, adding TCRdist sequence similarity when clustering within HLA-allele-positive subsets. Repertoires with fewer than 30,000 or more than 120,000 public chains were left out of co-occurrence clustering, as were about 5 repertoires with anomalous nucleotide sharing. In TCRdb, the immuneACCESS table is reduced to in-frame sequences with V and J assigned. These tables do not hold every clone; where another copy was compared, an unresolved V gene accounts for under half, and the others remain unexplained. V and J calls and clone size are given by that table; D and trimming were obtained from the DNA. The sample contains 210,000 or so clones, approximately 83% of them found a single time. Of the sample, approximately 10% falls within the top ten clones.

The cohort was made up of approximately 670 healthy bone marrow donors. Cohort members were all nominally healthy when sampled, although unrecorded immune exposures were likely present. The donor was CMV seropositive and was included in the group of 290 or so seropositive cohort members. Each donor provided a peripheral blood sample, and peripheral blood mononuclear cells were used for TCR beta sequencing. The Qiagen DNeasy Blood Extraction Kit was used to extract genomic DNA from the blood cell samples. Beyond this particular receptor, the publication reports: The study listed 150 to 200 TCR beta chains as associated with cytomegalovirus. A cluster of highly shared sequence variants was judged likely to represent a technical artifact of the sequencing pipeline. In a later analysis, some 17,000 TCR beta sequences were associated with specific HLA alleles at a false discovery rate of 0.05. Most TCR sequences were observed very rarely across donors, whereas some public TCRs were present in many individuals. Linkage disequilibrium might explain the correlated functional status among segregating V segments, but an unknown experimental factor could not be ruled out. A later analysis reported that several top co-occurrence clusters appeared linked to parvovirus B19, influenza, CMV and Epstein-Barr virus. In a later analysis, HLA-associated TCR beta chains were found to be more clonally expanded and to have lower generation probabilities than equally common non-associated chains. Because counts were too low, some 17 rarely observed V segments, including chromosome 9 orphons, were excluded from the earlier analysis of several hundred of the donors. In a later analysis, the rate of TCR association differed among HLA loci, with DRB1 alleles having the most associated TCRs and HLA-C alleles having the fewest. For the cohort, immune exposure information was limited to CMV serostatus. Strong co-occurrence of HLA alleles, especially DR and DQ, made assigning TCR associations to individual alleles difficult. In both the original and validation cohorts, the classifier was reported to diagnose cytomegalovirus status with high specificity and sensitivity. A further reported finding was that TCR beta sequences accurately predicted the HLA-A and HLA-B alleles for most subjects in the first cohort. In a later genetic analysis, a missense DCLRE1C variant was associated with V-gene and J-gene trimming of TCR beta chains, and the association was replicated in an independent cohort. Broadly in line with IMGT annotations, most TCR beta V segments showed up in productive rearrangements about 87% or about 30% of the time in an earlier analysis of 450 to 750 of the donors. According to a later genetic analysis, donors in an Asian-associated ancestry cluster had fewer N-insertions in productive TCRs than the approximately 670-donor mean. HLA typing was unavailable for some donors at each locus, so association tests used only the typed subset. The authors suggested that the approach could potentially be generalized to other disease states and immunological phenotypes. Most CMV-associated TCR beta chains appeared to be HLA-restricted in a later analysis, and the HLA associations seemed to be driven largely by CMV exposure. In vitro tests confirmed that three of the cytomegalovirus-associated TCR beta chains recognize cytomegalovirus antigens. Roughly uniform sequencing depth across donors was assumed in presence/absence analyses, although this assumption may not hold. Some IMGT-functional V segments, including TRBV6-2 and TRBV6-3, could not be distinguished by the 87-base-pair reads and were therefore excluded. Only TCR beta chains were sequenced in this cohort, and the absence of alpha or paired-chain data limited detectable features.

From the germline V gene, CDR1 is LGHNA and CDR2 is YSLEER. Deletion took 1 base off V and 8 bases off J, with a span of 9 bases between the germline ends. Counted from cysteine to phenylalanine, this CDR3 has 14 amino acids. Of all the DNA, just the CDR3 is kept, 42 bases in frame from base 1. About this clone: There is no known antigen for this receptor. Base qualities are not recorded, but no much larger clone differs from it by a single base.

The origin of this receptor is a woman in her forties or fifties in good health and CMV-seropositive. The sample consisted of PBMCs. Rearrangement joined TRBV4-3 to TRBJ1-6, with no reliable assignment of the D segment. The DNA reads as follows: TGCGCCAGCAGCCAAGTAGGCGGGGATTCACCCCTCCACTTT. The encoded protein is CASSQVGGDSPLHF.